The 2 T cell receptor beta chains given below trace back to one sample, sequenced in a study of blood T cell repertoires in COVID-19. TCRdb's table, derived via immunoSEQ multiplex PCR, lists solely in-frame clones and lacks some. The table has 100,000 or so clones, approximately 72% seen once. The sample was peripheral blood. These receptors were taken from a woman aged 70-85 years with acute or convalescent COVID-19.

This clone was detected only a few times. CDR3 bases: TGTGCCAGTAGTAGCCCAGGCAGGGTGAACACTGAAGCTTTCTTT. Amino acid sequence: CASSSPGRVNTEAFF. The rearrangement links TRBV19 to TRBJ1-1, with D perhaps matching TRBD1 (5 bases). The CDR3 is 15 amino acids. Trimming left V 4 bases short and J 0 bases short, with 12 bases between. Germline CDR1 reads LNHDA; CDR2 reads SQIVND (reference sequence).

The CDR3, as DNA: TGTGCCAGCCACAGGGGGGGGATCGATGAAAAACTGTTTTTT. Translated, it gives CASHRGGIDEKLFF. This chain uses TRBV6-5 with TRBJ1-4; 8 bases agree with TRBD1. The CDR3 runs to 14 residues. V lost 8 bases to trimming and J lost 6 bases; unmatched junction nucleotides: 8. Germline V gene data show CDR1 as MNHEY and CDR2 as SVGAGI.